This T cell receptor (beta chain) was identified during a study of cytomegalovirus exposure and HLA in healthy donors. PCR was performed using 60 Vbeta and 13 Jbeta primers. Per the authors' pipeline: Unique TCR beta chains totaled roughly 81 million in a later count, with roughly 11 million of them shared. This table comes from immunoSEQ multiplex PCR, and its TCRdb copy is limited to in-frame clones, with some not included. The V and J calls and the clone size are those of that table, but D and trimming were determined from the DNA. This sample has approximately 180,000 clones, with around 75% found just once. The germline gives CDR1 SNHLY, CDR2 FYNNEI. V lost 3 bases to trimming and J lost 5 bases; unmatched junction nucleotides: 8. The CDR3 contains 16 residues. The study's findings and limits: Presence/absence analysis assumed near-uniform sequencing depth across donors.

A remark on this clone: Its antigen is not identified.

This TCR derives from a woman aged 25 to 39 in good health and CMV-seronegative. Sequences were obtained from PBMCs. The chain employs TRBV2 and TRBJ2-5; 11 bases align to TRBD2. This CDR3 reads CASSDKLAGGLETQYF. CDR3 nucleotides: TGTGCCAGCAGTGATAAGCTAGCGGGAGGTTTGGAGACCCAGTACTTC.